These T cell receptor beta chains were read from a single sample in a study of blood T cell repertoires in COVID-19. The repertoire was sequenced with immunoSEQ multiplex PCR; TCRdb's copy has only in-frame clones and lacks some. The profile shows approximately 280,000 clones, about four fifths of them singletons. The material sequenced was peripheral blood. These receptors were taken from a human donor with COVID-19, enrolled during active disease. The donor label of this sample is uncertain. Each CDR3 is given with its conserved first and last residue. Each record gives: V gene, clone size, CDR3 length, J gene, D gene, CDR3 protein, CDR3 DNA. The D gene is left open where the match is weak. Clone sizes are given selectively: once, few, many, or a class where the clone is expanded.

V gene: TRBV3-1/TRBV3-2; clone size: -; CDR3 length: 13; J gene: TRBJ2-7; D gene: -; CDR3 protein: CASSQGRPYEQYF; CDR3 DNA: TGTGCCAGCAGCCAAGGGAGGCCCTACGAGCAGTACTTC
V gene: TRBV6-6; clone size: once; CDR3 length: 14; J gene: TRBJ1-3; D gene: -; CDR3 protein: CASRKNRERNTIYF; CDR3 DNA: TGTGCCAGCAGAAAAAACAGGGAGCGAAACACCATATATTTT
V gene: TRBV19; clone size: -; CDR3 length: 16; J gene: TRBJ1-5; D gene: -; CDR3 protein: CASSIRRTDSNQPQHF; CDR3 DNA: TGTGCCAGTAGTATAAGGAGGACAGATAGCAATCAGCCCCAGCATTTT
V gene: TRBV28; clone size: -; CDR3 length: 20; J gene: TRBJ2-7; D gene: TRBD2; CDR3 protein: CASSLGWGLLAGTLSYEQYF; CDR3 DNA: TGTGCCAGCAGTTTAGGGTGGGGTTTACTAGCGGGAACCCTCTCCTACGAGCAGTACTTC
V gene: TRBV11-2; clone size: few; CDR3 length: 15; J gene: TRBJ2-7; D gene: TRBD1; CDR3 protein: CASSLNRDSSYEQYF; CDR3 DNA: TGTGCCAGCAGCCTGAACCGGGACAGCTCCTACGAGCAGTACTTC
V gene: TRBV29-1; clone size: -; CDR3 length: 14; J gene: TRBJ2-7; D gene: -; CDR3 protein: CSVRLVPQGYEQYF; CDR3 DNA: TGCAGCGTTCGGTTAGTTCCCCAGGGGTACGAGCAGTACTTC
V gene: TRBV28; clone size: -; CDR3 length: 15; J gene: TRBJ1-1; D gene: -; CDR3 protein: CASQGDWGRGAEAFF; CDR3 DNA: TGTGCCAGCCAAGGGGACTGGGGTAGAGGGGCTGAAGCTTTCTTT
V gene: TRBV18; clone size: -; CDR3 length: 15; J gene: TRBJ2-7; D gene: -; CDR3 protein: CASSPPDRSAYEQYF; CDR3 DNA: TGTGCCAGCTCACCCCCCGACAGGTCAGCCTACGAGCAGTACTTC
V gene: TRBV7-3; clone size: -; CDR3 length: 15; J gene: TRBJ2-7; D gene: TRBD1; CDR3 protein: CASSLNAGQGVQKYF; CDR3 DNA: TGTGCCAGCAGCTTAAACGCGGGACAGGGCGTGCAAAAGTACTTC
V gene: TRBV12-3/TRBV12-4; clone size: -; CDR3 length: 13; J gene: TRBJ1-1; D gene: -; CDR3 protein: CASTRSMNTEAFF; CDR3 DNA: TGTGCCAGCACCCGGAGCATGAACACTGAAGCTTTCTTT
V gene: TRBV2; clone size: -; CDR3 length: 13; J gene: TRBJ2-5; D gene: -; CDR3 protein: CASSLPRGETQYF; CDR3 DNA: TGTGCCAGCAGTCTTCCTAGGGGAGAGACCCAGTACTTC
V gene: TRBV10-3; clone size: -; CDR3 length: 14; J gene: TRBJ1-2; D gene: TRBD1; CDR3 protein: CAIRGQGASYGYTF; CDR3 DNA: TGTGCCATCAGAGGACAGGGGGCCTCTTATGGCTACACCTTC
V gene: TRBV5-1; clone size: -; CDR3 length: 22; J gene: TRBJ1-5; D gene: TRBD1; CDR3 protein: CASSLVGTGKRRQLGEDQPQHF; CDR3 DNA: TGCGCCAGCAGCTTGGTGGGGACAGGTAAAAGAAGGCAGCTCGGGGAAGATCAGCCCCAGCATTTT
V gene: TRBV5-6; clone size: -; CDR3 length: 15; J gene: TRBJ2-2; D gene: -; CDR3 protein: CASSQPQGNTGELFF; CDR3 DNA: TGTGCCAGCAGCCAGCCCCAGGGGAACACCGGGGAGCTGTTTTTT
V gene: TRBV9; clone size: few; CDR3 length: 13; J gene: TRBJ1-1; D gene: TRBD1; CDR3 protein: CASSFRTGTEAFF; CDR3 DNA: TGTGCCAGCAGCTTCCGGACAGGCACTGAAGCTTTCTTT
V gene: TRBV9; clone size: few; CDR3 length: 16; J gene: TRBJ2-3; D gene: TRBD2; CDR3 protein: CASSVGGLAGRDTQYF; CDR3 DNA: TGTGCCAGCAGCGTAGGGGGACTAGCGGGAAGAGATACGCAGTATTTT
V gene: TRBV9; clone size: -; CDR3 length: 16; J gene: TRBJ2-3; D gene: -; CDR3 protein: CASSASGSLVRDTQYF; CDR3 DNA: TGTGCCAGCAGCGCCTCCGGTAGTCTAGTTAGGGATACGCAGTATTTT
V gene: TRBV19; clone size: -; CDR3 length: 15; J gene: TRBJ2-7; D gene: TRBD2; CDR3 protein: CASSQGLAGTYEQYF; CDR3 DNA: TGTGCCAGTAGTCAGGGACTAGCGGGTACCTACGAGCAGTACTTC
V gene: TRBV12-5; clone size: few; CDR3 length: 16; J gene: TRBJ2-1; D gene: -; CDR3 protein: CASGLILGPSGNEQFF; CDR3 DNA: TGTGCTAGTGGTTTGATACTAGGCCCAAGCGGCAATGAGCAGTTCTTC
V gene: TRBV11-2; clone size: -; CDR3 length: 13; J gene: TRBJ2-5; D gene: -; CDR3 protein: CASSFGQQETQYF; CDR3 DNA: TGTGCCAGCAGCTTCGGACAACAAGAGACCCAGTACTTC
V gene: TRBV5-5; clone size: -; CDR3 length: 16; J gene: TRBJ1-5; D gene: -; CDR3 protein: CASSRSGQTGNQPQHF; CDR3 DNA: TGTGCCAGCAGTCGTTCTGGACAGACGGGCAATCAGCCCCAGCATTTT
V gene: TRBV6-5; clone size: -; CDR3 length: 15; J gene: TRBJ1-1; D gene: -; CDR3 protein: CASSSLKGGPTEAFF; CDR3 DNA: TGTGCCAGCAGTTCCCTGAAGGGGGGGCCCACTGAAGCTTTCTTT
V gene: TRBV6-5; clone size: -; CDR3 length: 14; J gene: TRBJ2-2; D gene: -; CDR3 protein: CATLARANTGELFF; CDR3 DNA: TGTGCCACCCTAGCGAGAGCGAACACCGGGGAGCTGTTTTTT
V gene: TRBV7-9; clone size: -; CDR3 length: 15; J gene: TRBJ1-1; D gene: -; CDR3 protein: CASSLIGGRNTEAFF; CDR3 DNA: TGTGCCAGCAGCTTAATTGGAGGGAGGAACACTGAAGCTTTCTTT
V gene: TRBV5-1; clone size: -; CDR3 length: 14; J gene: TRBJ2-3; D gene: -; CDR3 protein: CASSLTGSTDTQYF; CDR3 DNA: TGCGCCAGCAGCTTAACAGGTAGCACAGATACGCAGTATTTT
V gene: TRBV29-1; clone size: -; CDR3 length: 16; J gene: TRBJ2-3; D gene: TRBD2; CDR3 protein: CSVEDLLAGAPDTQYF; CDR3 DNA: TGCAGCGTTGAAGATCTTCTAGCGGGAGCCCCGGATACGCAGTATTTT
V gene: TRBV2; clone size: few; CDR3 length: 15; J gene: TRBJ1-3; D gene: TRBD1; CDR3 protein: CASSDRASSGNTIYF; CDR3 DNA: TGTGCCAGCAGCGACAGGGCAAGCTCTGGAAACACCATATATTTT
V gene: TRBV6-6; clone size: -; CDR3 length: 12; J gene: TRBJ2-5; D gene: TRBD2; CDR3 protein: CASSGGEETQYF; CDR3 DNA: TGTGCCAGCAGTGGGGGGGAGGAGACCCAGTACTTC
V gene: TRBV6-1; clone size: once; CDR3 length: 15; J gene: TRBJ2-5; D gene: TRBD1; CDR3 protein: CASSDRDRAQETQYF; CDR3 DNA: TGTGCCAGCAGTGACCGGGACAGGGCTCAAGAGACCCAGTACTTC
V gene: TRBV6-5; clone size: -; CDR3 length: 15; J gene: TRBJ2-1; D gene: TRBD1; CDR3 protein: CASSSDRGSYNEQFF; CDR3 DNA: TGTGCCAGCAGTTCAGACAGGGGCTCCTACAATGAGCAGTTCTTC
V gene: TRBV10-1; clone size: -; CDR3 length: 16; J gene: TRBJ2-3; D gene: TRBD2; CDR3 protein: CASSADGAGFTDTQYF; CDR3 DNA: TGCGCCAGCAGTGCCGATGGAGCGGGATTCACAGATACGCAGTATTTT
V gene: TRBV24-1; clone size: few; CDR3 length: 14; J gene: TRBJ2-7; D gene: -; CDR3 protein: CATSDADSSYEQYF; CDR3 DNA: TGTGCCACCAGTGATGCTGACTCATCCTACGAGCAGTACTTC
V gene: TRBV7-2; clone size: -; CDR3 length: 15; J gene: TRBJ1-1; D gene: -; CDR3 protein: CASSPTSGLLTEAFF; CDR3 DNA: TGTGCCAGCAGCCCAACCTCAGGGTTGTTGACTGAAGCTTTCTTT
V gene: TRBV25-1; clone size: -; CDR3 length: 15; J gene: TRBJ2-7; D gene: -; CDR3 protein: CASSGQWGGSGEQYF; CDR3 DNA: TGTGCCAGCAGTGGCCAATGGGGCGGCTCCGGCGAGCAGTACTTC
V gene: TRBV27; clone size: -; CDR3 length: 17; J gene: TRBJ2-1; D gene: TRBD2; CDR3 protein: CASSSPGLAGAYNEQFF; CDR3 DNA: TGTGCCAGCAGTTCCCCGGGACTAGCGGGAGCTTACAATGAGCAGTTCTTC
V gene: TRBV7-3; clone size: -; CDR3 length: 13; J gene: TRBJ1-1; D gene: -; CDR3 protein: CASRNQGNTEAFF; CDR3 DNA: TGTGCCAGCAGAAACCAGGGGAACACTGAAGCTTTCTTT
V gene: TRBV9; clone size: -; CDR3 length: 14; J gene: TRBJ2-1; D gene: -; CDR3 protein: CASSRGMSYNEQFF; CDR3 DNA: TGTGCCAGCAGTAGGGGGATGTCCTACAATGAGCAGTTCTTC
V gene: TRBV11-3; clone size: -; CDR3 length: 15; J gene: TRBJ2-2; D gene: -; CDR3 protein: CASSLKGVRTGELFF; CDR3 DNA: TGTGCCAGCAGCTTAAAGGGGGTTCGCACCGGGGAGCTGTTTTTT
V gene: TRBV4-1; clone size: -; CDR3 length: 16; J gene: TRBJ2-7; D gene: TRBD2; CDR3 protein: CASSQQNPSGTYEQYF; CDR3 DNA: TGCGCCAGCAGCCAACAAAACCCTAGCGGGACCTACGAGCAGTACTTC
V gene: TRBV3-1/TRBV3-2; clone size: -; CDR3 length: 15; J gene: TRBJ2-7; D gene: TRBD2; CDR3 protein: CASSQGTSGKYEQYF; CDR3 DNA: TGTGCCAGCAGCCAAGGGACTAGCGGGAAGTACGAGCAGTACTTC
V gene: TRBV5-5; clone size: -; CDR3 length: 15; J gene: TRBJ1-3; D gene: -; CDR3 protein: CASSPGDSAGNTIYF; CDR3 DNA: TGTGCCAGCAGCCCAGGGGATTCGGCCGGAAACACCATATATTTT
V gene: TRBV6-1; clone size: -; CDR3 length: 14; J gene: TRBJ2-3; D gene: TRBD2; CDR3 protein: CASSELREPDTQYF; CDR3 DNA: TGTGCCAGCAGTGAACTGCGGGAGCCAGATACGCAGTATTTT
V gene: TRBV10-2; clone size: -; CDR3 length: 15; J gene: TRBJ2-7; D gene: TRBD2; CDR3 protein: CASSERTSASYEQYF; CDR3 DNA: TGCGCCAGCAGTGAAAGGACTAGCGCCTCCTACGAGCAGTACTTC
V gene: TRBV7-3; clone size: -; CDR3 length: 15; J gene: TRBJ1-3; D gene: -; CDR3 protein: CASSYRDSPGNTIYF; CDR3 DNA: TGTGCCAGCAGCTACCGAGACTCGCCCGGAAACACCATATATTTT
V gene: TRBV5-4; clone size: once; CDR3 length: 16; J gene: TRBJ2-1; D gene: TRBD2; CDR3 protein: CASSLIDLAGFNEQFF; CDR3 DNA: TGTGCCAGCAGCTTGATCGACCTAGCGGGTTTCAATGAGCAGTTCTTC
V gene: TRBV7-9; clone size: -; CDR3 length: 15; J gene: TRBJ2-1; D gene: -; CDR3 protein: CASSKGGGPYNEQFF; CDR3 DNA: TGTGCCAGCAGCAAAGGGGGAGGGCCTTACAATGAGCAGTTCTTC
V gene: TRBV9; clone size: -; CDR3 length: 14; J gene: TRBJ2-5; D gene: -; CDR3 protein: CASSAKGGIQTQYF; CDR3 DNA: TGTGCCAGCAGCGCCAAAGGGGGTATCCAGACCCAGTACTTC
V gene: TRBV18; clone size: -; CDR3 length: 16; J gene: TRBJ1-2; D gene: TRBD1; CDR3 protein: CASSLGTGELAYGYTF; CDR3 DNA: TGTGCCAGCTCACTAGGGACAGGGGAACTGGCCTATGGCTACACCTTC